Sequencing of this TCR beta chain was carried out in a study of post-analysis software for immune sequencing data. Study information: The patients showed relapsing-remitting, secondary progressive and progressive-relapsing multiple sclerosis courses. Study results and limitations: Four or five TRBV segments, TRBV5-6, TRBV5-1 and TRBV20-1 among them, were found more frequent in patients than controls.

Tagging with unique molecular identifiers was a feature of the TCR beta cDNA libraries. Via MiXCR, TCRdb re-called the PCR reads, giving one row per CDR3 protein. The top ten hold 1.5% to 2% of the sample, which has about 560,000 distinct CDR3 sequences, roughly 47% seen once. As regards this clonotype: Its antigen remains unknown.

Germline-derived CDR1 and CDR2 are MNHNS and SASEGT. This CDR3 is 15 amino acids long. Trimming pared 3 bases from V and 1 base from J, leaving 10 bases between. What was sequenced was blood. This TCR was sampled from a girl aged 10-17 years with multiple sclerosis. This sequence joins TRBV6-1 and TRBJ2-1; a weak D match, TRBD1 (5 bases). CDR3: CASSEGPGSYNEQFF. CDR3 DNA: TGTGCCAGCAGTGAGGGGCCAGGGTCCTACAATGAGCAGTTCTTC.